Listed below are T cell receptor beta chains from one sample, sequenced in a study of T cells in Graves' hyperthyroidism and ophthalmopathy. A single record per CDR3 protein comes from TCRdb applying MiXCR to the multiplex PCR reads. Found here are 530,000 or so distinct CDR3 sequences, around 22% of them singletons; the top ten hold roughly 12%. Sequencing was done on a sample of blood. These receptors all come from a woman aged 25 to 39 with Graves' ophthalmopathy. The CDR3 runs from the conserved cysteine through the conserved F or W. A D gene is named only where the DNA matches it firmly. The size of a clone is reported for some rows only, either as once, few or many, or as a class for expanded clones.

V gene	D gene	clone size	J gene	CDR3 DNA	CDR3 protein
TRBV6-1	.	.	TRBJ2-7	TGTGCCAGCAGTGGGAGTGTGGACGAGCAGTACTTC	CASSGSVDEQYF
TRBV7-2	.	many	TRBJ1-1	TGTGCCAGCAGCTTAGCCGAGGGGGCTGAAGCTTTCTTT	CASSLAEGAEAFF
TRBV5-1	.	many	TRBJ2-7	TGCGCCAGCAGCCCTCCAGCAACCTACGAGCAGTACTTC	CASSPPATYEQYF
TRBV27	.	many	TRBJ2-7	TGTGCCAGCAGTTCGGGACTGGGATTGGACGAGCAGTACTTC	CASSSGLGLDEQYF
TRBV27	.	many	TRBJ2-7	TGTGCCAGCAGTTTATCGGAGGGCGATACCTACGAGCAGTACTTC	CASSLSEGDTYEQYF
TRBV2	.	.	TRBJ2-7	TGTGCCAGCAGTGTAGGCTTCAAGTACGAGCAGTACTTC	CASSVGFKYEQYF
TRBV7-3	TRBD1	many	TRBJ1-2	TGTGCCAGCAGCTTAACTGGGGGGGACAGGATCGGTGGCTACACCTTC	CASSLTGGDRIGGYTF
TRBV10-3	.	.	TRBJ1-1	TGTGCCATCAGTGGTAGCACTGAAGCTTTCTTT	CAISGSTEAFF
TRBV28	.	many	TRBJ1-1	TGTGCCAGCAGTTTATGGACGGGAAAGGACAGCCAAATGAACACTGAAGCTTTCTTT	CASSLWTGKDSQMNTEAFF
TRBV20-1	.	many	TRBJ2-5	TGCAGTGCTAGACGCCCCAACGGGGGAGAGACCCAGTACTTC	CSARRPNGGETQYF
TRBV6-1	.	few	TRBJ1-1	TGTGCCAGCAGTGCCTTGATCATGAACACTGAAGCTTTCTTT	CASSALIMNTEAFF
TRBV29-1	TRBD1	.	TRBJ1-1	TGCAGCGTGGGGTATGGGACAGGGACTGAAGCTTTCTTT	CSVGYGTGTEAFF
TRBV6-1	TRBD1	many	TRBJ1-5	TGTGCCAGCAGCCGGACAGGGCCTGGCAATCAGCCCCAGCATTTT	CASSRTGPGNQPQHF
TRBV20-1	.	many	TRBJ2-7	TGCAGTGCTAGAGTCGACATTACCTCGTACGAGCAGTACTTC	CSARVDITSYEQYF
TRBV6-5	TRBD1	.	TRBJ1-2	TGTGCCAGCAGTTACTCCGGGACAGGGGGAGTTGACTATGGCTACACCTTC	CASSYSGTGGVDYGYTF
TRBV6-1	TRBD1	.	TRBJ1-2	TGTGCCAGCAGTGCAAACCCGGGACAGGGCGGCGGCTACACCTTC	CASSANPGQGGGYTF
TRBV7-9	.	.	TRBJ1-2	TGTGCCAGCAGCCCAAGACAGGCTACTTATGGCTACACCTTC	CASSPRQATYGYTF
TRBV7-3	.	many	TRBJ2-2	TGTGCCAGCAGCTCGACGGGGACCGGGGAGCTGTTTTTT	CASSSTGTGELFF
TRBV20-1	.	.	TRBJ2-5	TGCAGTGCTAGCGAGACCCAGTACTTC	CSASETQYF
TRBV28	.	many	TRBJ2-2	TGTGCCAGCAGTTTAGGTCCGTGGACATCGCCTAGGGAGCTGTTTTTT	CASSLGPWTSPRELFF
TRBV6-2/TRBV6-3	.	.	TRBJ2-3	TGTGCCAGCAGTTCCTTAGCGGAAGAAGCATCGGCGCAGTATTTT	CASSSLAEEASAQYF
TRBV4-2	.	many	TRBJ1-1	TGTGCCAGCAGCCGACCGGGAGAGTCCCCAGAAGCTTTCTTT	CASSRPGESPEAFF
TRBV30	.	many	TRBJ1-1	TGTGCCTGGAGTGTAATCGGAGTGAACACTGAAGCTTTCTTT	CAWSVIGVNTEAFF
TRBV18	.	many	TRBJ1-5	TGTGCCAGCTCACTACAGGGACTTCGGGATCAGCCCCAGCATTTT	CASSLQGLRDQPQHF
TRBV20-1	TRBD1	.	TRBJ2-7	TGCAGTGCCAGAGGGGGCGACGAGCAGTACTTC	CSARGGDEQYF
TRBV15	.	many	TRBJ2-7	TGTGCCACCAGCAGAGATACCGAGATCAACCTCTACGAGCAGTACTTC	CATSRDTEINLYEQYF
TRBV2	.	many	TRBJ2-7	TGTGCCAGCAGTCAGGATCGGATCTACCCCTACGAGCAGTACTTC	CASSQDRIYPYEQYF
TRBV28	.	many	TRBJ1-1	TGTGCCAGCAGCACAATCACTGAAGCTTTCTTT	CASSTITEAFF
TRBV30	.	.	TRBJ2-5	TGTGCCTGGAGTCGGGATTTAGGGACCCAGTACTTC	CAWSRDLGTQYF
TRBV19	.	few	TRBJ1-5	TGTGCCAGTAGTATAGGCACCCTGGGACCGCGCAATCAGCCCCAGCATTTT	CASSIGTLGPRNQPQHF
TRBV15	.	.	TRBJ1-1	TGTGCCACCAGCAGAGATATGATGAACACTGAAGCTTTCTTT	CATSRDMMNTEAFF